The clone carrying this T cell receptor (beta chain) has a single count. The sample originates from a study of blood T cell repertoires in COVID-19. Overall study: Material from acute and convalescent COVID-19 was sourced from the United States, Italy and Spain. T cells, B-cell-depleted T cells, or PBMCs supplied cDNA or gDNA.

V lost 0 bases, J lost 2 bases, and 8 bases lay in between. The CDR3 is 15 residues long. Germline V CDR1 and CDR2: KGHSH, LQKENI. Original analysis: Amplification with reference gene primers provided the estimates of nucleated cell counts. The data were produced by immunoSEQ multiplex PCR, yet TCRdb's version contains in-frame clones alone and is incomplete. That table furnishes V, J and clone size, whereas the DNA furnished D and trimming. The profile shows 76,000 or so clones, around nine tenths of them singletons. The sequenced sample consisted of peripheral blood. The chain combines TRBV18 with TRBJ2-1, with D unclear. The source of this sequence is a human donor in a cohort sampled during active COVID-19. Here the CDR3 DNA reads TGTGCCAGCTCACCACCCTCGCAGGCCTACAATGAGCAGTTCTTC. It encodes CASSPPSQAYNEQFF.